This T cell receptor beta chain derives from a study of T cell responses to AZD1222 COVID-19 vaccine (dated by TCRdb to about 2021). Looking at the study overall: A total of just over 230 trial participants underwent TCR sequencing, of whom 200 to 220 had received two doses of AZD1222 and approximately 25 had received two doses of the MenACWY control vaccine. Enrollment into the trials was organized by age into subgroups of 18-55, 56-69 and 70-plus years, and those subgroups contained about 160, 30 and 59 TCR-sequenced participants, respectively. Findings and caveats that apply to the study as a whole: Conclusions about previously exposed vaccinees are limited because only 5 or 6 AZD1222 recipients were SARS-CoV-2 seropositive at baseline. Because no day 14 peak-response samples were available, repertoires were characterized only after the peak T cell response. Participants were mostly white British and included more females than males, and it was suggested by the authors that clonal diversity may have been underestimated. In the small 56-69-year group, the increase in depth fell short of significance, most likely because of low power. Nearly half of unique spike-specific TCRs reportedly recognized epitopes outside regions mutated in the B.1.351 and B.1.1.7 variants. The vaccine-associated CD4 TCRs covered the entire spike protein, and the dominant responses fell in regions 160-218 and 743-854. After two AZD1222 doses, spike-specific TCR breadth and depth were significantly higher than at day 0 and than in MenACWY recipients.

Explained via the paper, the time point label denotes: about 28 days (+/-7) after the second vaccine dose. AZD1222 recipients with second doses at about 4 weeks or about 12 weeks were pooled, because spike-specific TCR depth and breadth did not differ between schedules. Vaccinee samples came from UK trials COV001 and COV002, including a single-blind randomized controlled phase 2/3 trial of AZD1222 (ChAdOx1 nCoV-19) in healthy adults. For TCRbeta chain sequencing, PBMC samples from trial participants were taken at day 0 and at day 28 after the second dose. The CDR3 regions of human TCRbeta chains were analyzed by immunosequencing. The paper's processing steps were these. TCRs in the repertoires were compared against a reference library of SARS-CoV-2-specific TCRs that had been generated with the MIRA antigen-specificity platform. Breadth was defined as the fraction of unique TCRs that were SARS-CoV-2-associated. Depth was defined as the fraction of total T cells that were SARS-CoV-2-associated. Each spike-specific TCR was assigned to its reactive spike region and to a CD4 or CD8 class using the MIRA data. Log10-transformed breadth and depth values were compared by one-way ANOVA with Sidak's multiple comparisons tests. TCRdb mirrors the immuneACCESS table, restricted to in-frame sequences. Some clones are absent from its copies; in checked studies, under half trace to an unresolved V gene, and the reason for the others is unknown. V and J calls and clone size are as listed in that table; D and trimming were resolved from the DNA. Counted in this sample were 70,000 to 85,000 clones; roughly 80% of them appeared once. The leading ten clones occupy 1.3% of the sample.

Worth noting for this clone: The clone's antigen remains unknown. No base quality information exists; no much larger clone differs at one position.

The CDR3 measures 16 amino acids from cysteine to phenylalanine. Only the CDR3 DNA stays, 48 bases, in frame from base 1. From a lookup of the germline V gene (reference sequence), CDR1 and CDR2 are MNHEY and SMNVEV. V is clipped by 1 base and J by 0 bases, and the sequence between their germline boundaries is 12 bases long. This receptor chain uses TRBV27 and TRBJ1-1; the D gene is perhaps TRBD1, on 6 matching bases. The sample consisted of peripheral blood, taken 28 days after the second AZD1222 dose. This receptor was obtained from an adult who received the AZD1222 COVID-19 vaccine. The CDR3 region reads CASSLLGQTMNTEAFF. In nucleotides, the sequence is TGTGCCAGCAGTTTATTAGGACAGACCATGAACACTGAAGCTTTCTTT.